The text below deals with one T cell receptor beta chain. Antigen: not known. This entry belongs to a study of cytomegalovirus exposure and HLA in healthy donors. PCR amplification relied on 60 Vbeta primers (plus 13 Jbeta primers). Measured with immunoSEQ multiplex PCR; TCRdb has only the in-frame clones, and not every one. This sample has over 35,000 clones; 50% to 75% occur once, and the top ten carry roughly 8.9%. The study's findings and limits: One variant, a missense change in DCLRE1C, was linked in a later analysis to TCR beta V- and J-gene trimming.

The sample taken for sequencing was PBMCs. The clonotype originates from a human donor in good health.

DNA for the CDR3: TGTGCCATTAGACGGACAGGGGGCGTCGAGCAGTACTTC. Encoded protein: CAIRRTGGVEQYF. The J gene is TRBJ2-7, the V gene TRBV10-3; TRBD1 matches at 11 bases. Germline assignment: CDR1 ENHRY and CDR2 SYGVKD. CDR3 length equals 13 residues. The ends lost 9 bases at V and 6 bases at J; junction bases unmatched: 7.